This passage covers 27 T cell receptor beta chains from one sample sequenced in a study of monozygotic twins with inflammatory bowel disease. TCRdb reanalyzed the 5' RACE reads, giving one entry per CDR3 protein sequence and no DNA. Seen in this sample are more than 100,000 distinct CDR3 sequences; the ten most common clones hold roughly 1.9%. The source material was blood. The receptors derive from a human donor with ulcerative colitis or Crohn's disease, or a healthy co-twin of an affected twin (not recorded which).

V gene TRBV28 combines with J gene TRBJ2-7; as DNA is missing, the TRBD2 call by TCRdb cannot be tested. The CDR3 contains 15 residues. Germline values: CDR1 MDHEN, CDR2 SYDVKM. CDR3 protein: CASSLGGLAVYEQYF.

The chain has TRBV12-3 or TRBV12-4 and TRBJ2-2; without DNA, the TCRdb call of TRBD2 cannot be checked. This CDR3 is built from 15 residues. The CDR3 sequence: CASSFRTSGTGELFF.

The V and J genes are TRBV20-1 and TRBJ2-7; TCRdb's D gene call, TRBD1, goes unchecked for lack of DNA. This CDR3 is built from 17 residues. Germline CDR1 and CDR2: DFQATT and SNEGSKA (reference sequence). The CDR3 sequence is CSAPRTPLKPLSAEQYF.

V and J are TRBV5-6 and TRBJ2-1; the D gene TCRdb calls, TRBD1, cannot be checked with no DNA. The CDR3 is 15 residues long. The germline V gene encodes CDR1 SGHDT and CDR2 YYEEEE. CDR3 region: CASSQTGGAYNEQFF. The full variable domain, its missing parts supplied by reference TRBV5-6 and TRBJ2-1, is DAGVTQSPTHLIKTRGQQVTLRCSPKSGHDTVSWYQQALGQGPQFIFQYYEEEERQRGNFPDRFSGHQFPNYSSELNVNALLLGDSALYLCASSQTGGAYNEQFFGPGTRLTVL.

This chain uses TRBV6-5 with TRBJ1-5; TCRdb selects TRBD1, and the lack of DNA leaves this call unchecked. The germline V gene encodes CDR1 MNHEY and CDR2 SVGAGI. The CDR3 covers 16 residues. CDR3: CASSYTGTGGHQPQHF.

The V and J genes are TRBV7-2 and TRBJ2-3; TCRdb outputs TRBD1, but without DNA this stays unchecked. Germline CDR1 and CDR2: SGHTA and FQGNSA. The CDR3 length is 15 residues. The CDR3 is CASSQTGYSADTQYF.

This sequence joins TRBV20-1 and TRBJ2-7; the D call of TRBD1 rests on TCRdb alone, since no DNA is present to check it. The CDR3 runs to 15 residues. Germline V gene data show CDR1 as DFQATT and CDR2 as SNEGSKA (reference sequence). The CDR3 loop reads CSASDRTGNPYEQYF.

The rearrangement joins TRBV29-1 to TRBJ1-2. The germline gives CDR1 SQVTM, CDR2 ANQGSEA. The CDR3 runs 12 residues. The CDR3: CSVVSQVYGYTF.

The chain combines TRBV4-3 with TRBJ1-2. CDR3 length: 15 amino acids. Germline CDR1 is LGHNA and CDR2 is YSLEER. This chain's CDR3 is CASSQDEGRHYGYTF.

The CDR3 here is CATSRGSQPQHF. The rearrangement uses TRBV15 and TRBJ1-5. The CDR3 extends over 12 amino acids. Germline CDR1 is LNHNV and CDR2 is YYDKDF (reference sequence).

The rearrangement uses TRBV6-2 or TRBV6-3 and TRBJ2-7; TCRdb proposes TRBD2, but this gene call is untestable without DNA. Germline V CDR1 and CDR2: MNHEY, SVGEGT. The CDR3 has 14 amino acids. CDR3 region: CASLPGLRTYEQYF.

The CDR3 region is CSANSYNEQFF. J is TRBJ2-1 and V is TRBV20-1. Germline V gives CDR1 DFQATT, CDR2 SNEGSKA (reference sequence). There are 11 residues in the CDR3.

This sequence joins TRBV12-3 or TRBV12-4 and TRBJ2-6; TCRdb's D gene call, TRBD1, goes unchecked for lack of DNA. The CDR3 covers 15 residues. CDR3 amino acids: CASSQTGAGANVLTF.

V is TRBV7-2 and J is TRBJ2-7; TCRdb calls TRBD2, which cannot be checked without DNA. The CDR3 contains 15 residues. Germline V gene data show CDR1 as SGHTA and CDR2 as FQGNSA. CDR3 in amino acids: CASSPTTSGSHEQYF.

CDR3 protein: CASSLSATEQYF. V usage is TRBV5-1 and J usage is TRBJ2-7. Germline CDR1 and CDR2: SGHRS and YFSETQ. The CDR3 has 12 residues.

This sequence joins TRBV7-2 and TRBJ2-3; the TCRdb call, TRBD2, lacks DNA for checking. The CDR3 loop spans 17 amino acids. Germline CDR1 and CDR2: SGHTA and FQGNSA. The CDR3 sequence: CASSLVAGRRITDTQYF. The whole variable domain, filled in from reference TRBV7-2 and TRBJ2-3, reads GAGVSQSPSNKVTEKGKDVELRCDPISGHTALYWYRQSLGQGLEFLIYFQGNSAPDKSGLPSDRFSAERTGGSVSTLTIQRTQQEDSAVYLCASSLVAGRRITDTQYFGPGTRLTVL.

This rearrangement joins TRBV5-1 to TRBJ2-5; without DNA, the TCRdb call of TRBD2 cannot be checked. CDR3 length: 16 residues. Germline V gives CDR1 SGHRS, CDR2 YFSETQ. The chain's CDR3 is CASSLGGGATRETQYF.

The V and J genes are TRBV11-3 and TRBJ2-1; TCRdb indicates TRBD1, and absent DNA this call remains unverified. Germline CDR1 SGHNT, CDR2 YENEEA. The CDR3 length is 17 residues. The chain's CDR3 is CASSKGGISPKSDEQFF.

V gene TRBV24-1 combines with J gene TRBJ2-2; as DNA is missing, the TRBD1 call by TCRdb cannot be tested. Per the germline V gene, CDR1 is KGHDR and CDR2 is SFDVKD. The CDR3 is made up of 16 amino acids. CDR3 region: CATSEGDRGIPGELFF.

V gene TRBV20-1 combines with J gene TRBJ2-3. The CDR3 totals 15 residues. The germline CDR1 and CDR2 sequences are DFQATT and SNEGSKA (reference sequence). CDR3 loop: CSATHFLVVADTQYF.

The chain uses TRBV20-1 and TRBJ2-1. Per germline, CDR1 DFQATT and CDR2 SNEGSKA (reference sequence). The CDR3 runs to 12 residues. The CDR3: CSAPKTSNEQFF.

The chain uses TRBV12-3 or TRBV12-4 and TRBJ2-2. The CDR3 loop spans 16 amino acids. This chain's CDR3 is CASSSQAGANTGELFF.

The chain recombines TRBV6-1 with TRBJ2-2; the TRBD1 assignment by TCRdb is unverifiable without DNA. The CDR3 runs to 14 residues. Per the germline V gene, CDR1 is MNHNS and CDR2 is SASEGT. CDR3 residues: CASRGTVNNGELFF.

The chain employs TRBV28 and TRBJ1-5. Germline CDR1 MDHEN, CDR2 SYDVKM. The CDR3 runs 15 residues. The chain's CDR3 is CASSLYDSRNQPQHF.

The J gene is TRBJ2-5, the V gene TRBV5-1; without DNA, the TCRdb call of TRBD2 cannot be checked. Germline CDR1 reads SGHRS; CDR2 reads YFSETQ. The CDR3 runs 14 residues. This CDR3 reads CASSLGTSGETQYF.

The chain employs TRBV5-1 and TRBJ2-2; the TRBD2 assignment by TCRdb is unverifiable without DNA. The CDR3 runs to 17 residues. Germline CDR1 SGHRS, CDR2 YFSETQ. The CDR3 sequence: CASSLVWRESNTGELFF.

The J gene is TRBJ2-3, the V gene TRBV11-2; TCRdb calls TRBD1, which cannot be checked without DNA. This CDR3 spans 16 amino acids. Germline V gene lookup returns CDR1 SGHAT and CDR2 FQNNGV. CDR3 residues: CASRQTPGIPTDTQYF.